The next 9 T cell receptor beta chains were all read from a single sample in a study of cytomegalovirus exposure and HLA in healthy donors. In the PCR, 60 Vbeta and 13 Jbeta primers were used. The repertoire was sequenced with immunoSEQ multiplex PCR; TCRdb's copy has only in-frame clones and lacks some. The table records roughly 130,000 clones, under 85% of them present only once. The sample consisted of PBMCs. The receptors shown here come from a woman aged 50 to 65 in good health and CMV-seropositive.

This clone was counted a few times. The CDR3 loop is CASSLVGPLHF. Written as DNA, the CDR3 is TGTGCCAGCAGCTTAGTCGGACCCCTCCACTTT. V is TRBV7-2 and J is TRBJ1-6; no clear D. Germline V CDR1 and CDR2: SGHTA, FQGNSA. Trimming cost V 1 base and J 12 bases, with 4 bases left between them. The CDR3 runs 11 residues.

V and J are TRBV19 and TRBJ2-2; TRBD1 matches 9 bases. CDR1 and CDR2 (germline): LNHDA, SQIVND (reference sequence). V lost 6 bases, J lost 3 bases, and 8 bases stayed unmatched. CDR3 length: 16 residues. CDR3 sequence reads: CASREGQGRDTGELFF. CDR3 nucleotide sequence: TGTGCCAGTAGGGAGGGACAGGGACGGGACACCGGGGAGCTGTTTTTT.

The chain has TRBV6-6 and TRBJ1-5, with TRBD1 matching 10 bases. The CDR3 consists of 14 residues. Trimming cost V 8 bases and J 4 bases; bases outside gene matches: 5. Per germline, CDR1 MNHNY and CDR2 SVGAGI (reference sequence). The chain's CDR3 is CASGGQGPNQPQHF. The CDR3 DNA sequence: TGTGCCAGCGGGGGACAGGGGCCTAATCAGCCCCAGCATTTT.

The chain uses TRBV15 and TRBJ2-7, with D tentatively TRBD1 (5 bases). The length of the CDR3 is 18 residues. Germline CDR1 reads LNHNV; CDR2 reads YYDKDF (reference sequence). V was clipped by 0 bases and J by 3 bases, with 21 bases between them. The CDR3 region is CATSRDKSRTKGFYEQYF. Here the CDR3 DNA reads TGTGCCACCAGCAGAGATAAAAGTAGGACAAAAGGTTTCTACGAGCAGTACTTC.

V gene TRBV10-3 combines with J gene TRBJ2-1; D is undetermined. The CDR3 runs 14 residues. Germline CDR1 ENHRY, CDR2 SYGVKD. The V and J ends lost 0 bases and 8 bases respectively, with 11 bases between them. The CDR3 is CAISESGTDDEQFF. The CDR3 DNA reads TGTGCCATCAGTGAGTCGGGCACTGACGATGAGCAGTTCTTC.

The chain employs TRBV5-1 and TRBJ2-2, with a weak D call TRBD2 (5 bases). This CDR3 is built from 15 residues. CDR1 and CDR2 (germline): SGHRS, YFSETQ. V lost 4 bases and J 5 bases, leaving 15 bases between the germline ends. CDR3 coding DNA: TGCGCCAGCAGCGTGACCATGGGAGCAACCGGGGAGCTGTTTTTT. This sequence encodes CASSVTMGATGELFF.

The genes are TRBV6-1 and TRBJ1-5, with TRBD1 as a possible D gene (6 bases). The CDR3 is made up of 14 amino acids. Per germline, CDR1 MNHNS and CDR2 SASEGT. The V end lost 5 bases, the J end lost 4 bases, and 12 bases lay between the germline ends. The CDR3, as DNA: TGTGCCAGCAGTTCCAGGGGTAGTAATCAGCCCCAGCATTTT. Translation gives CASSSRGSNQPQHF.

CDR3 DNA: TGTGCCAGCAGACAGACCTCCTATAATTCACCCCTCCACTTT. Protein product: CASRQTSYNSPLHF. The gene calls are TRBV27 and TRBJ1-6, with D uncertain. The germline V and J ends were trimmed by 6 bases and 0 bases, with 6 bases remaining between them. The CDR3 loop spans 14 amino acids. Germline values: CDR1 MNHEY, CDR2 SMNVEV (reference sequence).

To note about this clone: At one of its ends the junction is not consistent with the germline gene, which may arise from a read error. The chain employs TRBV7-9 and TRBJ2-7, with 7 bases identical to TRBD1. From germline, CDR1 is SEHNR and CDR2 FQNEAQ (reference sequence). This CDR3 is built from 11 residues. CDR3 residues: CASSFGTVRNF. CDR3 nucleotides: TGTGCCAGCAGCTTCGGGACAGTAAGGAACTTC. Combining the CDR3 with reference TRBV7-9 and TRBJ2-7 gives the whole variable domain DTGVSQNPRHKITKRGQNVTFRCDPISEHNRLYWYRQTLGQGPEFLTYFQNEAQLEKSRLLSDRFSAERPKGSFSTLEIQRTEQGDSAMYLCASSFGTVRNFGPGTRLTVT.